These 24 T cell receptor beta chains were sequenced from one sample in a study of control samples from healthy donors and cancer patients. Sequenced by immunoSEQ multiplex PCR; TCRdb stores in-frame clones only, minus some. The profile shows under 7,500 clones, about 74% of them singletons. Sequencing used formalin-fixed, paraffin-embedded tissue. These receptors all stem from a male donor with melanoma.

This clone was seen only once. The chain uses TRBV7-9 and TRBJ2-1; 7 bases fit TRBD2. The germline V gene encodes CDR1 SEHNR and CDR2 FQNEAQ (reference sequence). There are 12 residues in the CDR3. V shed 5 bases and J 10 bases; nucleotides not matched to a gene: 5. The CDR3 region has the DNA TGTGCCAGCAGCACCCTAGCGGACGAGCAGTTCTTC. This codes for CASSTLADEQFF. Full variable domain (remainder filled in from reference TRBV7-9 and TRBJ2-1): DTGVSQNPRHKITKRGQNVTFRCDPISEHNRLYWYRQTLGQGPEFLTYFQNEAQLEKSRLLSDRFSAERPKGSFSTLEIQRTEQGDSAMYLCASSTLADEQFFGPGTRLTVL.

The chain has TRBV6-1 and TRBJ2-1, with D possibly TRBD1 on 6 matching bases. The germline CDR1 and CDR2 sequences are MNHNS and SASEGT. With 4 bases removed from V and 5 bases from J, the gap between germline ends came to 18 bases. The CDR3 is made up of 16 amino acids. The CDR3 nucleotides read TGTGCCAGCAGTGTAAACAGGGCTGTATGGGACAATGAGCAGTTCTTC. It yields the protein CASSVNRAVWDNEQFF.

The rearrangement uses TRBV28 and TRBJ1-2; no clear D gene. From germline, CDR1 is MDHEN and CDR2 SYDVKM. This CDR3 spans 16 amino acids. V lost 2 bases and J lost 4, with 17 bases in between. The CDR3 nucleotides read TGTGCCAGCAGTTTAAGTTCGCGGGCGGGTAGCTATGGCTACACCTTC. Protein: CASSLSSRAGSYGYTF.

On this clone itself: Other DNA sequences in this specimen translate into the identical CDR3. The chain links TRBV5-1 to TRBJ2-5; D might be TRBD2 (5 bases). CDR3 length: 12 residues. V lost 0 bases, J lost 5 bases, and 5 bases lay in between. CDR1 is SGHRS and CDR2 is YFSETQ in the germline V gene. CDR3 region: CASSLAGETQYF. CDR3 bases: TGCGCCAGCAGCTTGGCGGGGGAGACCCAGTACTTC.

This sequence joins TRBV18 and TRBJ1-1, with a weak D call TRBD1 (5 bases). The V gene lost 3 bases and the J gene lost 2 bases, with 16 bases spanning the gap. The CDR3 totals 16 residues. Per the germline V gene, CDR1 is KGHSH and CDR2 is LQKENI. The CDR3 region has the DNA TGTGCCAGCTCACCCCGGGGCGATCAATATAACACTGAAGCTTTCTTT. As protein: CASSPRGDQYNTEAFF. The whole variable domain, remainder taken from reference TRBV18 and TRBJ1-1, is NAGVMQNPRHLVRRRGQEARLRCSPMKGHSHVYWYRQLPEEGLKFMVYLQKENIIDESGMPKERFSAEFPKEGPSILRIQQVVRGDSAAYFCASSPRGDQYNTEAFFGQGTRLTVV.

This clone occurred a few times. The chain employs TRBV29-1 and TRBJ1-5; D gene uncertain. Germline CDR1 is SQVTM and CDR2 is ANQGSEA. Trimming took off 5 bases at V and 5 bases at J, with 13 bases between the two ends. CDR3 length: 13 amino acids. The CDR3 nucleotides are TGCAGCGTTTTAGTGCTTGGTGATCAGCCCCAGCATTTT. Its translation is CSVLVLGDQPQHF.

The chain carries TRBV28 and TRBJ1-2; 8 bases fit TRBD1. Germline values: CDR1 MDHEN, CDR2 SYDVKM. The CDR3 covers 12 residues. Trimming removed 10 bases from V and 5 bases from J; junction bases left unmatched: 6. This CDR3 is CATGQGLYGYTF. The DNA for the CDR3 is TGTGCCACCGGACAGGGATTATATGGCTACACCTTC.

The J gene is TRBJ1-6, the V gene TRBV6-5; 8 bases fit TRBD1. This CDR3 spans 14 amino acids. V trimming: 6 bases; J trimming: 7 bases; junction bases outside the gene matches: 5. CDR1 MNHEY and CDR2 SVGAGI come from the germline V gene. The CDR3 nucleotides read TGTGCCAGCAGCCCCCGACAGGGGAATTCACCCCTCCACTTT. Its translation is CASSPRQGNSPLHF.

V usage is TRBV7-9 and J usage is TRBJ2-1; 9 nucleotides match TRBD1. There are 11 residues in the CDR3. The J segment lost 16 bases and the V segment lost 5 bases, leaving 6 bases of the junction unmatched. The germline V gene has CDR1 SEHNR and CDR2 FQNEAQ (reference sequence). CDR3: CASSHGDRVFF. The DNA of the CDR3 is TGTGCCAGCAGCCACGGGGACAGGGTTTTCTTC.

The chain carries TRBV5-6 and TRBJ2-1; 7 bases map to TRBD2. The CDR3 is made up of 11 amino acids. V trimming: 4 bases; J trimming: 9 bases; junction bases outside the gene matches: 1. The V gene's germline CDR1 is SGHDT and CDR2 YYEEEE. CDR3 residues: CASSRGGEQFF. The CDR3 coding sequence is TGTGCCAGCAGCCGCGGGGGTGAGCAGTTCTTC.

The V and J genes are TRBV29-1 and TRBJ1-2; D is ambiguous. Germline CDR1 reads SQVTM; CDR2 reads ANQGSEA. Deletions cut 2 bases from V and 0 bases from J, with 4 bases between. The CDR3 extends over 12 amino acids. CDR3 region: CSVELSNYGYTF. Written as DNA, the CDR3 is TGCAGCGTTGAATTATCTAACTATGGCTACACCTTC.

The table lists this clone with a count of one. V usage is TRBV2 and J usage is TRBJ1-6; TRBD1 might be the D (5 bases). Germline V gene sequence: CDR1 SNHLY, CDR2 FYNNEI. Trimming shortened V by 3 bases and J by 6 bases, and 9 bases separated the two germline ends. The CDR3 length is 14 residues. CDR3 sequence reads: CASSDSRANSPLHF. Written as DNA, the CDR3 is TGTGCCAGCAGTGATTCCAGGGCTAATTCACCCCTCCACTTT.

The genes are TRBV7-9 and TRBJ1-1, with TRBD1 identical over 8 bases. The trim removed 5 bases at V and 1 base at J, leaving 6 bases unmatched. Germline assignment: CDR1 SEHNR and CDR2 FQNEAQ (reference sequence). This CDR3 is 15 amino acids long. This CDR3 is CASSPRQGSNTEAFF. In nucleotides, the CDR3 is TGTGCCAGCAGCCCCAGACAGGGGTCGAACACTGAAGCTTTCTTT.

The CDR3 nucleotides are TGTGCCAGTAGTATAGATCGGTTAGCGGGGGGCAGGATGAATGAGCAGTTCTTC. Protein: CASSIDRLAGGRMNEQFF. The chain couples TRBV19 to TRBJ2-1; TRBD2 matches 10 bases. V was pared by 0 bases and J by 7 bases, with 12 bases of the junction left unmatched. The germline gives CDR1 LNHDA, CDR2 SQIVND (reference sequence). The CDR3 spans 18 residues.

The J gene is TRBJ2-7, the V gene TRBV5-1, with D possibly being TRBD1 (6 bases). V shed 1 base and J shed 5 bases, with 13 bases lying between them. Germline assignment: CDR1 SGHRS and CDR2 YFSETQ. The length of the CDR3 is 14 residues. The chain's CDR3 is CASSLLGASNEQYV. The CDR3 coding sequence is TGCGCCAGCAGCTTGTTGGGGGCATCGAACGAGCAGTACGTC.

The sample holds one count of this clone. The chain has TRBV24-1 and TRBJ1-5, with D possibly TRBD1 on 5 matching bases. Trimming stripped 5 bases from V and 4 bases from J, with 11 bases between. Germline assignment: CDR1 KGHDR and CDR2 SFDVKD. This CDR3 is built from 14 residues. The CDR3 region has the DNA TGTGCCACCAGTGCTGGGGGTTCTAATCAGCCCCAGCATTTT. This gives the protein CATSAGGSNQPQHF.

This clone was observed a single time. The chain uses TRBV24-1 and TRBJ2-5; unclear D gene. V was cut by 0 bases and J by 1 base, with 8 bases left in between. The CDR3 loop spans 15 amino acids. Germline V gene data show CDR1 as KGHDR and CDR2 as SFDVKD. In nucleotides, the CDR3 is TGTGCCACCAGTGATTTGCAGCGCTTCCAAGAGACCCAGTACTTC. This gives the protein CATSDLQRFQETQYF.

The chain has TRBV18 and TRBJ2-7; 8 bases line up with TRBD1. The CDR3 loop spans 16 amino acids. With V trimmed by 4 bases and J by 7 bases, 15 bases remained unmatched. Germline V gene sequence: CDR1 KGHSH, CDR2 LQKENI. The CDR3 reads CASSRVTGTGTGEQYF. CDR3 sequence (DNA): TGTGCCAGCTCACGGGTAACCGGGACAGGAACTGGGGAGCAGTACTTC.

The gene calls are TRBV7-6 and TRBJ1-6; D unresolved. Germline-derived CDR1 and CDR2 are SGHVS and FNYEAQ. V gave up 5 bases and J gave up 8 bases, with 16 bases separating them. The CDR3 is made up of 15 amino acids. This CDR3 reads CASSRGKGTHSPLHF. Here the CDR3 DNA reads TGTGCCAGCAGCCGAGGGAAGGGAACCCATTCACCCCTCCACTTT.

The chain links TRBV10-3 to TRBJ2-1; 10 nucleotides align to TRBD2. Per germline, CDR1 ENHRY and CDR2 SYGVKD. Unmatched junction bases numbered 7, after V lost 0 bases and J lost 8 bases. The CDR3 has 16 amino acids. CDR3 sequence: CAISESERGGPYEQFF. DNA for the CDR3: TGTGCCATCAGTGAGTCTGAGCGGGGGGGCCCATATGAGCAGTTCTTC.

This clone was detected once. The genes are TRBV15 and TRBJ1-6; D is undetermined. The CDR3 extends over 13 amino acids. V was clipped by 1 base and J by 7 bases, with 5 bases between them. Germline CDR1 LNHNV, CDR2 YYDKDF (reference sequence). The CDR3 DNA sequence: TGTGCCACCAGCAGAGCGGCGAATTCACCCCTCCACTTT. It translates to CATSRAANSPLHF.

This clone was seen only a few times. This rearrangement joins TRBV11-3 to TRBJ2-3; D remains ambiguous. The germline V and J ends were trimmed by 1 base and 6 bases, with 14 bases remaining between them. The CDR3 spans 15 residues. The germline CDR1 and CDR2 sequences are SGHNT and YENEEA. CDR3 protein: CASSLGTSAHDTQYF. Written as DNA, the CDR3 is TGTGCCAGCAGCTTAGGCACCAGCGCACACGATACGCAGTATTTT.

CDR3 in DNA: TGTGCCAGCTCACCTAACCCGGACTATGGCTACACCTTC. This gives the protein CASSPNPDYGYTF. This chain joins TRBV18 and TRBJ1-2, with D unresolved. Trimming removed 3 bases at V and 3 bases at J, with 8 bases between. The CDR3 contains 13 residues. Germline V CDR1 and CDR2: KGHSH, LQKENI.

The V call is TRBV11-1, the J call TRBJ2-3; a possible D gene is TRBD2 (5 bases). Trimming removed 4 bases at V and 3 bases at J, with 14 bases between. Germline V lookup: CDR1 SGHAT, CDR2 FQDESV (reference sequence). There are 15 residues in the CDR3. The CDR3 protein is CASSSLTRLTDTQYF. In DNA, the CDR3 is TGTGCCAGCAGCTCCCTAACTAGATTGACAGATACGCAGTATTTT.